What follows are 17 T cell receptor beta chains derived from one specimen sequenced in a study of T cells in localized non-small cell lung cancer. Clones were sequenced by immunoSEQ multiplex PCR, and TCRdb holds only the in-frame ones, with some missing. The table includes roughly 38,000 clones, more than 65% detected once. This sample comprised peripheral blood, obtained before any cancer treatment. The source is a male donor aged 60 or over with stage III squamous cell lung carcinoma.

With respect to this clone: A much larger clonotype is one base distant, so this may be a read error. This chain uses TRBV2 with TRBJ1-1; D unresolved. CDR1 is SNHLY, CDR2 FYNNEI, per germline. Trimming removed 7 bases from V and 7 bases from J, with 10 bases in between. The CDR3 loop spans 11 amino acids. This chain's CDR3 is CASNLGFEAFF. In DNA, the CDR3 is TGTGCCAGCAACCTCGGGTTTGAAGCTTTCTTT.

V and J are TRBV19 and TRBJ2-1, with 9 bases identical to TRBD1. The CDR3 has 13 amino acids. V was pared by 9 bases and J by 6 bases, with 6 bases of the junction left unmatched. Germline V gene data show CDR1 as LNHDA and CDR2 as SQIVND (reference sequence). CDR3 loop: CASRDRAGNEQFF. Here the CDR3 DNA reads TGTGCCAGCCGGGACAGGGCCGGCAATGAGCAGTTCTTC.

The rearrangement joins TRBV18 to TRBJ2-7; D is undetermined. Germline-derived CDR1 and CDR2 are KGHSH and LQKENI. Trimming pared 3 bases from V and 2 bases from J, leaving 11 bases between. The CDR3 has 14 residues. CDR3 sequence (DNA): TGTGCCAGCTCACCCCACCCAGGACCCTACGAGCAGTACTTC. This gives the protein CASSPHPGPYEQYF.

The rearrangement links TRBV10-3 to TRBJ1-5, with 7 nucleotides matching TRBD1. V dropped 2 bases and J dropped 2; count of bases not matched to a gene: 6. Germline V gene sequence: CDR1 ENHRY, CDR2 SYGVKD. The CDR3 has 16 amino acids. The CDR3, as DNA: TGTGCCATCAGTGAGGACAGGGTTCCTGGCAATCAGCCCCAGCATTTT. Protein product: CAISEDRVPGNQPQHF.

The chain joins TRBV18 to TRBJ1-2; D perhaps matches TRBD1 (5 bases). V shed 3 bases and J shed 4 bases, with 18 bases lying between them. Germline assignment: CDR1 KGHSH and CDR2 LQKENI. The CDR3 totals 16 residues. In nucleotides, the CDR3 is TGTGCCAGCTCACCCCTCCGCAGTGGGGGGATCTATGGCTACACCTTC. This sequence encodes CASSPLRSGGIYGYTF.

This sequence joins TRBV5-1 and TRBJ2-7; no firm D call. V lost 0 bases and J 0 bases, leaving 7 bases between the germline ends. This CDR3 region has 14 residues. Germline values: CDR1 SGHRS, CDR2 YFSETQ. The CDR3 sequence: CASSLEPNSYEQYF. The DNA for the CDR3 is TGCGCCAGCAGCTTGGAACCTAACTCCTACGAGCAGTACTTC.

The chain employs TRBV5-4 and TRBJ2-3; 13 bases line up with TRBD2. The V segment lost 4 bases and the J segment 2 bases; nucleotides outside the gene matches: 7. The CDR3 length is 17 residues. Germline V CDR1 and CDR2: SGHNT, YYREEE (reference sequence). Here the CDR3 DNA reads TGTGCCAGCAGCCGTTCGACTAGCGGGGGGTTCACAGATACGCAGTATTTT. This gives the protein CASSRSTSGGFTDTQYF.

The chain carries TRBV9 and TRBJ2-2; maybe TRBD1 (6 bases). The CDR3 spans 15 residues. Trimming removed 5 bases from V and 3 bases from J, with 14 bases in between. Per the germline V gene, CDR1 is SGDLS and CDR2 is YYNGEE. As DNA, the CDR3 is TGTGCCAGCAGACTAACAGGGAAGGACACCGGGGAGCTGTTTTTT. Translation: CASRLTGKDTGELFF.

CDR3 sequence: CASSQRDTGELFF. CDR3 sequence (DNA): TGCGCCAGCAGCCAGAGAGACACCGGGGAGCTGTTTTTT. The chain uses TRBV4-1 and TRBJ2-2; unclear D gene. The CDR3 covers 13 residues. V was trimmed by 3 bases and J by 3 bases, leaving 5 bases between them. CDR1 and CDR2 from the germline V gene are MGHRA and YSYEKL.

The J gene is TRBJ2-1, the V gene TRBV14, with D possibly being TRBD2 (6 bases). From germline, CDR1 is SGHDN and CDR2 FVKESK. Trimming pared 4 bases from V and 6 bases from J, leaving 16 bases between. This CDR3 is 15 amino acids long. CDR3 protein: CASSLPGLATNEQFF. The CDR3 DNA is TGTGCCAGCAGCCTACCGGGCCTAGCGACCAATGAGCAGTTCTTC.

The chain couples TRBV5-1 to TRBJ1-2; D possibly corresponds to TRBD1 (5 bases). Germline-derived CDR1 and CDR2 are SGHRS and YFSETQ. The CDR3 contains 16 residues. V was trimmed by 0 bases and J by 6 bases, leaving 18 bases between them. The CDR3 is CASSLAPPRVGDGYTF. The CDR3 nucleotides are TGCGCCAGCAGCTTGGCCCCACCCAGGGTAGGGGATGGCTACACCTTC.

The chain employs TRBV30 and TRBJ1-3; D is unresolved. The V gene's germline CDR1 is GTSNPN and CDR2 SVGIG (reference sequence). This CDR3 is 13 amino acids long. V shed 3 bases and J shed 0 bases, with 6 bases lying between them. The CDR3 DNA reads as TGTGCCTGGAGCCAAATCTCTGGAAACACCATATATTTT. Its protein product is CAWSQISGNTIYF.

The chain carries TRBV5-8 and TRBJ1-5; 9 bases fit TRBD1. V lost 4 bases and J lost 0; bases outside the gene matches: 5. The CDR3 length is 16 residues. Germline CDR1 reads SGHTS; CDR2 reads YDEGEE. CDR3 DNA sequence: TGTGCCAGCAGCACCGGGACAGGGAATAGCAATCAGCCCCAGCATTTT. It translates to CASSTGTGNSNQPQHF. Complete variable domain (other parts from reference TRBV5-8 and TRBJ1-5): EAGVTQSPTHLIKTRGQQATLRCSPISGHTSVYWYQQALGLGLQFLLWYDEGEERNRGNFPPRFSGRQFPNYSSELNVNALELEDSALYLCASSTGTGNSNQPQHFGDGTRLSIL.

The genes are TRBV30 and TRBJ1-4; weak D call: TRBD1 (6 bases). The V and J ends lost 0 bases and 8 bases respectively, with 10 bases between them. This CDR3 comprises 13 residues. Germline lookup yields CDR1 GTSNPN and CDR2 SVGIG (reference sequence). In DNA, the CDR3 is TGTGCCTGGAGTGTACGGGGGGCCGAAAAACTGTTTTTT. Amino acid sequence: CAWSVRGAEKLFF.

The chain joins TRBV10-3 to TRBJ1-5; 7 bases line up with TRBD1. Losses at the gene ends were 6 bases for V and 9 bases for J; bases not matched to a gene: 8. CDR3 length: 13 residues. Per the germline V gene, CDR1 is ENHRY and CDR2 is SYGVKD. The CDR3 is CAIRADRDGPQHF. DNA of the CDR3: TGTGCCATCAGGGCAGACAGGGATGGGCCCCAGCATTTT.

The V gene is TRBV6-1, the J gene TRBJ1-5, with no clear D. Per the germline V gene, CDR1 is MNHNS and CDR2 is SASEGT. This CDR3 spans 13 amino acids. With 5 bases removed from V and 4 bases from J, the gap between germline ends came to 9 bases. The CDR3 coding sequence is TGTGCCAGCAGTTTTTATAGGAATCAGCCCCAGCATTTT. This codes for CASSFYRNQPQHF.

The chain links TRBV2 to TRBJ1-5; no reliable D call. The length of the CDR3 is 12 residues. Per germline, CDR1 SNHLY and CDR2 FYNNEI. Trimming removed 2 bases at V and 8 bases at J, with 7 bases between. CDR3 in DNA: TGTGCCAGCAGTGAATCGGGAAAGCCCCAGCATTTT. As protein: CASSESGKPQHF.